Only a few counts were recorded for the clone carrying this T cell receptor beta chain. Its antigen is unidentified. The data derive from a study of beta chain features in type 1 diabetes. Turning to the study itself: Summed over all samples, the examined sorted cells came to 90 million to 120 million.

By way of CD45RO/CCR7/CD25/CD127/CD95/CD27, the CD4+ regulatory, stem cell-like memory, central memory and naive cells were sorted. The CDR3 has 13 residues. Per germline, CDR1 SQVTM and CDR2 ANQGSEA. V dropped 6 bases and J dropped 8; count of bases not matched to a gene: 7. Study-wide points: Moderate yet significant TCRB CDR3 shortening was seen in Type 1 diabetes patients in all four CD4+ subsets. Possibly, sequencing cDNA over-represented cells that had high TCR expression levels. Researchers caution that PCR might favor shorter templates, equally among patients and controls.

Expressed TCRB transcripts got sequenced, as all isolated RNA was reverse transcribed. Method: immunoSEQ multiplex PCR; TCRdb's copy keeps in-frame clones and lacks some. Of over 150,000 clones listed, 6.5% to 10% are singletons. The chain is built from TRBV29-1 and TRBJ1-4, with 9 bases that match TRBD1. The sequenced sample was central memory CD4+ T cells from blood. The receptor's source is a woman under 30 with type 1 diabetes. CDR3 protein: CSVKQGAEEKLFF. For the CDR3, the DNA is TGCAGCGTCAAACAGGGGGCGGAGGAAAAACTGTTTTTT.